Listed here are 28 T cell receptor beta chains from one sample, sequenced in a study of human T cells and chemical hapten exposure (dated by TCRdb to about 2021). The library was generated by RACE. Sequencing was carried out with a NextSeq 500. Through fastp at Q25 and MiXCR, TCRdb rebuilt clones from the public reads, retaining in-frame beta chains. For every CDR3 protein sequence, its rows merge into one entry that carries the most common genes and DNA. Present in this sample are more than 80,000 distinct CDR3 sequences, 12% of which were seen just once. The ten top clones hold 1.6% of the sample. Taken with the paper, the label for time point translates to: pre-sensitization, week 0. This specimen's treatment or condition label, interpreted: therapeutic diphenylcyclopropenone sensitization with weekly scalp DPC. The sequenced sample was whole blood, obtained in connection with sensitization to the hapten diphenylcyclopropenone (DPC). These receptors were obtained from a woman aged 45-65 years with alopecia areata. Some clones in this sample may be carry-over from other donors' samples.

This sequence joins TRBV12-3 or TRBV12-4 and TRBJ1-5; no clear D. CDR3 size: 15 residues. V lost 8 bases and J lost 2, with 16 bases in between. The CDR3 nucleotides are TGTGCCAGCCGCTTTGGGAGGGCCCGCAATCAGCCCCAGCATTTT. Its protein is CASRFGRARNQPQHF.

This clonotype was picked up many times. CDR3 DNA sequence: TGTGCCAGCAGTTTGCAAACCGGGACAGGGAGTTGGGCTTTCTTT. Its translation is CASSLQTGTGSWAFF. This chain links TRBV6-5 with TRBJ1-1; 9 bases agree with TRBD1. From germline, CDR1 is MNHEY and CDR2 SVGAGI. The CDR3 has 15 residues. The V gene end was trimmed by 4 bases and the J gene end by 11 bases; junction bases not matched to a gene: 14.

This clonotype came up a few times. The CDR3 here is CASSAIRVYGYTF. For the CDR3, the DNA is TGTGCCAGTAGCGCCATCCGGGTCTATGGCTACACCTTC. The chain recombines TRBV19 with TRBJ1-2; the D is unclear. V dropped 6 bases and J dropped 4 bases, with 12 bases sitting between them. The CDR3 has 13 residues. CDR1 and CDR2 from the germline V gene are LNHDA and SQIVND (reference sequence).

This clonotype was detected only a few times. This chain uses TRBV6-2 or TRBV6-3 with TRBJ1-1; D unresolved. This CDR3 contains 14 residues. CDR1 is MNHEY and CDR2 is SVGEGT in the germline V gene. V was cut by 4 bases and J by 0 bases, with 9 bases left in between. The CDR3 DNA reads TGTGCCAGCAGTTTCGACGGAGTGAACACTGAAGCTTTCTTT. Translating gives CASSFDGVNTEAFF.

The chain employs TRBV12-3 or TRBV12-4 and TRBJ2-1; D not certain. Trimming stripped 2 bases from V and 6 bases from J, with 5 bases between. The CDR3 totals 12 residues. CDR3 sequence: CASSLWSNEQFF. The CDR3 coding sequence is TGTGCCAGCAGTTTATGGAGCAATGAGCAGTTCTTC.

The chain combines TRBV29-1 with TRBJ1-5, with D tentatively TRBD1 (5 bases). This CDR3 has 13 residues. CDR1 is SQVTM and CDR2 is ANQGSEA in the germline V gene. V dropped 4 bases and J dropped 3 bases, with 10 bases sitting between them. The chain's CDR3 is CSVAATDNQPQHF. The CDR3, as DNA: TGCAGCGTTGCGGCGACAGACAATCAGCCCCAGCATTTT.

This clonotype was counted only a few times. The chain links TRBV4-3 to TRBJ2-7; 8 bases line up with TRBD1. The CDR3 is 15 residues long. Germline trimming cut 3 bases from V and 7 bases from J; bases unmatched to any gene: 11. Germline CDR1 is LGHNA and CDR2 is YSLEER. The CDR3 loop is CASSHTRDRLGEQYF. The CDR3, as DNA: TGCGCCAGCAGCCATACCCGGGACAGGTTGGGTGAGCAGTACTTC.

The chain links TRBV12-3 or TRBV12-4 to TRBJ2-7; D perhaps matches TRBD1 (5 bases). V was cut by 5 bases and J by 0 bases, with 17 bases left in between. The CDR3 contains 16 residues. The CDR3, as DNA: TGTGCCAGCAGTCTCCTGGGGCCGGTCATCTCCTACGAGCAGTACTTC. Protein: CASSLLGPVISYEQYF.

J is TRBJ1-6 and V is TRBV6-6; 11 positions agree with TRBD1. The CDR3 sequence is 17 residues long. Losses at the gene ends were 5 bases for V and 9 bases for J; bases not matched to a gene: 12. CDR1 and CDR2 from the germline V gene are MNHNY and SVGAGI (reference sequence). CDR3 amino acids: CASSATGTGGSRSPLHF. CDR3 sequence (DNA): TGTGCCAGCAGTGCTACCGGGACAGGGGGTAGTCGTTCACCCCTCCACTTT.

This clonotype occurred many times. The chain employs TRBV7-9 and TRBJ1-5, with 8 bases aligning to TRBD1. The CDR3 loop spans 12 amino acids. Per the germline V gene, CDR1 is SEHNR and CDR2 is FQNEAQ (reference sequence). With 4 bases clipped from V and 11 bases from J, the junction kept 4 bases outside the gene matches. This CDR3 is CASSSEQGAQHF. CDR3 DNA: TGTGCCAGCAGCTCCGAACAGGGGGCCCAGCATTTT.

This clonotype was seen only a few times. V gene TRBV11-2 combines with J gene TRBJ2-2; 11 nucleotides match TRBD1. This CDR3 region has 13 residues. Trimming at V came to 8 bases and at J to 9 bases, leaving 5 bases not matched to a gene. Germline assignment: CDR1 SGHAT and CDR2 FQNNGV. CDR3 sequence reads: CASGRTGGWELFF. The CDR3 nucleotides read TGTGCCAGCGGCCGGACAGGGGGCTGGGAGCTGTTTTTT.

Notes on this clonotype: A much larger clone sits a single nucleotide away, making a read error possible. V and J are TRBV20-1 and TRBJ2-1; the match to TRBD2 covers 7 bases. Germline CDR1 DFQATT, CDR2 SNEGSKA (reference sequence). The CDR3 sequence is 15 residues long. CDR3 amino acids: CSARQLADSHNEQFF. In DNA form, the CDR3 reads TGCAGTGCTAGACAGCTAGCGGACTCCCACAATGAGCAGTTCTTC.

The CDR3 protein is CSVLNYNEQFF. The DNA for the CDR3 is TGCAGCGTCTTAAACTACAATGAGCAGTTCTTC. The chain combines TRBV29-1 with TRBJ2-1; D remains unclear. The V end was cut by 6 bases, the J end by 3 bases, with 6 bases between. This CDR3 comprises 11 residues. The germline V gene has CDR1 SQVTM and CDR2 ANQGSEA.

CDR3 sequence (DNA): TGTGCCATCAGACCTCAGGGATCGGCGAACTATGGCTACACCTTC. Translating gives CAIRPQGSANYGYTF. J is TRBJ1-2 and V is TRBV10-3, with a possible D match to TRBD1 (5 bases). V lost 6 bases to trimming and J lost 2 bases, with 16 bases between them. This CDR3 contains 15 residues. The germline CDR1 and CDR2 sequences are ENHRY and SYGVKD.

This clonotype was counted ten times or more. This chain uses TRBV29-1 with TRBJ2-1; 14 bases align to TRBD2. J gave up 6 bases and V 7 bases, and 8 bases lay outside the gene matches. The CDR3 totals 15 residues. Looked up from germline, CDR1 is SQVTM and CDR2 is ANQGSEA. The CDR3 sequence: CSAGFGTSGGNEQFF. The CDR3 nucleotides read TGCAGCGCAGGATTCGGGACTAGCGGGGGCAATGAGCAGTTCTTC.

The chain uses TRBV7-9 and TRBJ1-6; maybe TRBD1 (6 bases). The V end was cut by 5 bases, the J end by 8 bases, with 13 bases between. CDR1 and CDR2 (germline): SEHNR, FQNEAQ (reference sequence). The CDR3 contains 14 residues. The CDR3 protein is CASSHRESHSPLHF. The CDR3 bases are TGTGCCAGCAGCCACAGGGAGAGTCATTCACCCCTCCACTTT.

The sample holds a few counts of this clonotype. CDR3 region: CASSRQGAGYEQYF. The CDR3 DNA reads TGTGCCAGCAGTAGACAGGGGGCGGGCTACGAGCAGTACTTC. This sequence joins TRBV2 and TRBJ2-7, with TRBD1 identical over 10 bases. CDR3 length equals 14 residues. Germline assignment: CDR1 SNHLY and CDR2 FYNNEI. J was trimmed by 3 bases and V by 5 bases; bases with no gene match: 4.

V usage is TRBV7-9 and J usage is TRBJ2-7; TRBD2 matches 9 bases. The junction had 5 bases not matched to a gene; V was cut back by 1 base and J by 4 bases. Per germline, CDR1 SEHNR and CDR2 FQNEAQ (reference sequence). This CDR3 spans 15 amino acids. The CDR3 DNA is TGTGCCAGCAGCTTAGGGATAGCGGGAGCATACGAGCAGTACTTC. Encoded protein: CASSLGIAGAYEQYF.

This clonotype turned up a few times. The rearrangement uses TRBV7-8 and TRBJ2-4; the match to TRBD1 covers 8 bases. The germline V gene has CDR1 SGHVS and CDR2 FQNEAQ. CDR3 length equals 15 residues. J lost 1 base, V lost 5 bases, and 4 bases had no gene match. The CDR3 bases are TGTGCCAGCAGCGTGTGGACAGGGGCCAAAAACATTCAGTACTTC. Protein sequence: CASSVWTGAKNIQYF.

The chain uses TRBV28 and TRBJ2-1; D not certain. CDR1 is MDHEN, CDR2 SYDVKM, per germline. Trimming pared 5 bases from V and 15 bases from J, leaving 17 bases between. The CDR3 length is 12 residues. This CDR3 reads CASSASGPGSFF. The CDR3 region has the DNA TGTGCCAGCAGTGCGTCGGGTCCAGGTTCGTTCTTC.

V usage is TRBV29-1 and J usage is TRBJ2-3, with 12 nucleotides matching TRBD2. Germline CDR1 is SQVTM and CDR2 is ANQGSEA. The CDR3 sequence is 15 residues long. V was clipped by 1 base and J by 2 bases; unmatched bases: 1. In DNA form, the CDR3 reads TGCAGCGTTGAAGGACTAGCGGGGGACACAGATACGCAGTATTTT. Its protein is CSVEGLAGDTDTQYF.

This clonotype has more than one count but fewer than ten. The chain links TRBV2 to TRBJ2-3; 9 bases are shared with TRBD2. The germline V gene has CDR1 SNHLY and CDR2 FYNNEI. This CDR3 spans 15 amino acids. Losses at the gene ends were 5 bases for V and 3 bases for J; bases not matched to a gene: 6. In nucleotides, the CDR3 is TGTGCCAGCAGTCTGGGGACTAGCTTAACAGATACGCAGTATTTT. Amino acid sequence: CASSLGTSLTDTQYF.

The chain uses TRBV7-2 and TRBJ2-3; D call uncertain. Per the germline V gene, CDR1 is SGHTA and CDR2 is FQGNSA. The V and J ends lost 3 bases and 3 bases respectively, with 7 bases between them. The CDR3 contains 13 residues. The CDR3: CASSFTATDTQYF. The CDR3 bases are TGTGCCAGCAGCTTTACAGCAACAGATACGCAGTATTTT.

The chain employs TRBV5-1 and TRBJ1-2; D may be TRBD1 (6 bases). Germline CDR1 and CDR2: SGHRS and YFSETQ. With 3 bases removed from V and 8 bases from J, the gap between germline ends came to 11 bases. This CDR3 has 12 residues. Here the CDR3 reads CASSWQGKGYTF. The CDR3 nucleotides are TGCGCCAGCAGCTGGCAGGGGAAGGGCTACACCTTC.

The chain joins TRBV7-9 to TRBJ1-5; the D gene is possibly TRBD1 (5 bases). Trimming cost V 6 bases and J 5 bases, with 14 bases left between them. There are 14 residues in the CDR3. Germline values: CDR1 SEHNR, CDR2 FQNEAQ (reference sequence). The CDR3, as DNA: TGTGCCAGCAGTCCGCAGGGAAGCGATCAGCCCCAGCATTTT. It translates to CASSPQGSDQPQHF.

This clonotype was observed a handful of times. The CDR3 DNA is TGCAGCGTTGAGGGGTTTGAAGCTTTCTTT. Amino acids: CSVEGFEAFF. The V and J genes are TRBV29-1 and TRBJ1-1, with D unresolved. In germline, CDR1 is SQVTM, CDR2 ANQGSEA. V dropped 3 bases and J dropped 7 bases, with 6 bases sitting between them. The CDR3 has 10 amino acids.

This clonotype appeared many times. V usage is TRBV7-2 and J usage is TRBJ2-3; D tentatively reads TRBD1 or TRBD2 (5 bases each). CDR1 SGHTA and CDR2 FQGNSA come from the germline V gene. Trimming left V 1 base short and J 4 bases short, with 18 bases between. CDR3 length: 17 amino acids. CDR3: CASSLGPGRENPDTQYF. The DNA of the CDR3 is TGTGCCAGCAGCTTAGGGCCGGGCAGGGAGAACCCAGATACGCAGTATTTT. Using reference TRBV7-2 and TRBJ2-3 for the parts outside the CDR3, the full variable domain is GAGVSQSPSNKVTEKGKDVELRCDPISGHTALYWYRQSLGQGLEFLIYFQGNSAPDKSGLPSDRFSAERTGGSVSTLTIQRTQQEDSAVYLCASSLGPGRENPDTQYFGPGTRLTVL.

At least ten counts were recorded for this clonotype. CDR3 sequence: CSVDYPPSYEQYF. CDR3 bases: TGCAGCGTTGATTATCCGCCTTCCTACGAGCAGTACTTC. The chain carries TRBV29-1 and TRBJ2-7; D is undetermined. The V end was cut by 3 bases, the J end by 1 base, with 10 bases between. This CDR3 has 13 amino acids. Germline-derived CDR1 and CDR2 are SQVTM and ANQGSEA.